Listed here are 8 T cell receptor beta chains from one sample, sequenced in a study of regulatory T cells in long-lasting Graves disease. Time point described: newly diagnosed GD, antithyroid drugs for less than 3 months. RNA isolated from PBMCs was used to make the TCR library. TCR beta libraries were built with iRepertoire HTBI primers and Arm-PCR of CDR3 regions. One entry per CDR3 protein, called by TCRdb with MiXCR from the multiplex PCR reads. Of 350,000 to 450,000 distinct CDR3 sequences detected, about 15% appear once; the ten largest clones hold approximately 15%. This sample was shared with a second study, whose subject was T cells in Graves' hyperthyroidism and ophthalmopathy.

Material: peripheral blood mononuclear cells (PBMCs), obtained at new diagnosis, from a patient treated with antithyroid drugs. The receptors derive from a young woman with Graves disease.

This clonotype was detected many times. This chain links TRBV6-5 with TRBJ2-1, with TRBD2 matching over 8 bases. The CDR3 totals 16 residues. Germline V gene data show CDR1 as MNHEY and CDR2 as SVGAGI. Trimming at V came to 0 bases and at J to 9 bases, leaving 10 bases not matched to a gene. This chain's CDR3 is CASSYSRTGGPAEQFF. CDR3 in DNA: TGTGCCAGCAGTTACTCGCGGACGGGAGGGCCCGCTGAGCAGTTCTTC.

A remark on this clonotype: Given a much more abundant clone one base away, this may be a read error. As DNA, the CDR3 is TGTGCCAGCAGCTTTAGTACGGGCAATCAGCCCCAGCATTTT. Its translation: CASSFSTGNQPQHF. The chain is built from TRBV7-9 and TRBJ1-5; D is uncertain. The germline V gene has CDR1 SEHNR and CDR2 FQNEAQ (reference sequence). The CDR3 is 14 amino acids. V dropped 3 bases and J dropped 2 bases, with 8 bases sitting between them.

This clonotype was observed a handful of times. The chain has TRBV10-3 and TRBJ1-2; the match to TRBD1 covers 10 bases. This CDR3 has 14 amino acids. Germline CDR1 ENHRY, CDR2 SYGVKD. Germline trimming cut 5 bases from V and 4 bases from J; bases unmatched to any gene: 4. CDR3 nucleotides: TGTGCCATCAGTAAGACAGGGGGCGGCTATGGCTACACCTTC. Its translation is CAISKTGGGYGYTF.

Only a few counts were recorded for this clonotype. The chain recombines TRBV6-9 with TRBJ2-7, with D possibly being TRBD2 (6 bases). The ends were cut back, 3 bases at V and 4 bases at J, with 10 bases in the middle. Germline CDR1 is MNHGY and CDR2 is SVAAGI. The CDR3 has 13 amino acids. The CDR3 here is CASSYGEEYEQYF. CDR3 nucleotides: TGTGCCAGCAGTTACGGGGAGGAGTACGAGCAGTACTTC.

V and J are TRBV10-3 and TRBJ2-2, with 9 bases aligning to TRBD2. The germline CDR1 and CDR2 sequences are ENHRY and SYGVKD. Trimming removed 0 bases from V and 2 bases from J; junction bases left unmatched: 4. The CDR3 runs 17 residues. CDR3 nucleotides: TGTGCCATCAGTGAGTCCCGACTAGCGGATAACACCGGGGAGCTGTTTTTT. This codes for CAISESRLADNTGELFF.

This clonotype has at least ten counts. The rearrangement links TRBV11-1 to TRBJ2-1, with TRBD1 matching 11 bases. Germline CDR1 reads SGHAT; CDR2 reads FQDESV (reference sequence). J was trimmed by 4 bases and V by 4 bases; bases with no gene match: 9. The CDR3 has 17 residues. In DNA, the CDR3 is TGTGCCAGCAGCTCCCCGGGACAGGGGGGAATTTACAATGAGCAGTTCTTC. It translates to CASSSPGQGGIYNEQFF.

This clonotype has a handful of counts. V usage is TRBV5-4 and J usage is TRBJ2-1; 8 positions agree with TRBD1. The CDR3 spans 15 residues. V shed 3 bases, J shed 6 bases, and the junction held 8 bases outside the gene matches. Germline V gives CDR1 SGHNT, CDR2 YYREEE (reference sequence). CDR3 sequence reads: CASSSPGQGTNEQFF. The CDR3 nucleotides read TGTGCCAGCAGCTCTCCAGGACAGGGAACCAATGAGCAGTTCTTC.

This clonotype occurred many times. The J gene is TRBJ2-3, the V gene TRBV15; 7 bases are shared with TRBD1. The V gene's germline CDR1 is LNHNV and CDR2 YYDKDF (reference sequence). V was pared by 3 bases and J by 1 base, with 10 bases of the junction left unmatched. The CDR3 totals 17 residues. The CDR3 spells CATSSPSRGRGTDTQYF. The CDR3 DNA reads TGTGCCACCAGCAGTCCCAGTAGGGGGCGGGGCACAGATACGCAGTATTTT.